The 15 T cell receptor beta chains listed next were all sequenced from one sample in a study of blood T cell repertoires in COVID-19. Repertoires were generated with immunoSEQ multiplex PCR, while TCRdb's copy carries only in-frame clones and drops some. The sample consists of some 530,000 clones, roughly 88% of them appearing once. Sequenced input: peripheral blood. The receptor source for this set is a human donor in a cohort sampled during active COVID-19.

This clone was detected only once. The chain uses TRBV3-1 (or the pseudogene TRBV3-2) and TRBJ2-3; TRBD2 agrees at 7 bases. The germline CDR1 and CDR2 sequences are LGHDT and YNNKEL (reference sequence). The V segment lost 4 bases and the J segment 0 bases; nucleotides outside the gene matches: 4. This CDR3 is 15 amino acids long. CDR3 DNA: TGTGCCAGCAGCCGTAGCGGGTTGAGCACAGATACGCAGTATTTT. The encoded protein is CASSRSGLSTDTQYF.

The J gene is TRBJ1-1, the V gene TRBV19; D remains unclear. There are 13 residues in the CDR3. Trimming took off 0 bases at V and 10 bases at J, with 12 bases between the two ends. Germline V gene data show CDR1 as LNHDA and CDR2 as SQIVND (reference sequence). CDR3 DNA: TGTGCCAGTAGTATAGAGGGCTTCCGGGGAGCTTTCTTT. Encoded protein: CASSIEGFRGAFF.

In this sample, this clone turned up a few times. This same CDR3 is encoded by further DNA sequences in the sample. The CDR3 bases are TGTGCCAGTAGTACACAGATGAACACTGAAGCTTTCTTT. Its protein product is CASSTQMNTEAFF. The J gene is TRBJ1-1, the V gene TRBV19; D gene unclear. CDR3 length equals 13 residues. Germline loops: CDR1 LNHDA, CDR2 SQIVND (reference sequence). Trimming left V 4 bases short and J 0 bases short, with 6 bases between. The variable domain in full, with the rest retrieved from reference TRBV19 and TRBJ1-1, is DGGITQSPKYLFRKEGQNVTLSCEQNLNHDAMYWYRQDPGQGLRLIYYSQIVNDFQKGDIAEGYSVSREKKESFPLTVTSAQKNPTAFYLCASSTQMNTEAFFGQGTRLTVV.

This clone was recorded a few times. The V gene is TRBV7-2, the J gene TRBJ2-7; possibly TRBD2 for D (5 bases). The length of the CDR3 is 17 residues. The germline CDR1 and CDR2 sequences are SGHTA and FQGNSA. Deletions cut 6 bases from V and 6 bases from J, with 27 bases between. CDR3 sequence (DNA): TGTGCCAGCAGGGCTGTAGGACGGGAAAAGGTACCTCTCGAGCAGTACTTC. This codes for CASRAVGREKVPLEQYF.

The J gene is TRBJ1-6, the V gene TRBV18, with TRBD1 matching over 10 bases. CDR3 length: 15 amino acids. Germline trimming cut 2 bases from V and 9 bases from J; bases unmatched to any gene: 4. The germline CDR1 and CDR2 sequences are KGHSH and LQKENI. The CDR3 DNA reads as TGTGCCAGCTCACCAGGGACAGGGGCACCTTCACCCCTCCACTTT. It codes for CASSPGTGAPSPLHF.

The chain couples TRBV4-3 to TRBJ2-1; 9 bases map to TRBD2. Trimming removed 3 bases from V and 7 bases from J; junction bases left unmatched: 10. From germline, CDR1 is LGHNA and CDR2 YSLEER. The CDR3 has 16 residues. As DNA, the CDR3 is TGCGCCAGCAGCCAGGCAATAGCGGGAGTGGGAAATGAGCAGTTCTTC. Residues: CASSQAIAGVGNEQFF.

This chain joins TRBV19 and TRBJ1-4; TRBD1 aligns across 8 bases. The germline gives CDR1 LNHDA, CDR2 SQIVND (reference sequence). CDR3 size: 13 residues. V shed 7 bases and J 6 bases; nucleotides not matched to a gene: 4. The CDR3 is CASTSTGDEKLFF. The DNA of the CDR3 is TGTGCCAGTACCTCGACAGGGGATGAAAAACTGTTTTTT.

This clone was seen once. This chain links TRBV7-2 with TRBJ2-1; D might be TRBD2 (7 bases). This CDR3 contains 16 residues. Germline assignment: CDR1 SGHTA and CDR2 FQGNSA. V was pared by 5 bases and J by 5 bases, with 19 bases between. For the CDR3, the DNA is TGTGCCAGCAGCCCCCTCCCGGGGGGCGGTAACAATGAGCAGTTCTTC. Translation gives CASSPLPGGGNNEQFF.

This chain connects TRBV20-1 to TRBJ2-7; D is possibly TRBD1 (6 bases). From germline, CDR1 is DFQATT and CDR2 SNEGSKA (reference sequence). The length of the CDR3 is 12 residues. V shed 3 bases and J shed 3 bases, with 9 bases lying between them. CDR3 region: CSASSRGYEQYF. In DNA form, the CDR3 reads TGCAGTGCTAGTAGCAGGGGCTACGAGCAGTACTTC.

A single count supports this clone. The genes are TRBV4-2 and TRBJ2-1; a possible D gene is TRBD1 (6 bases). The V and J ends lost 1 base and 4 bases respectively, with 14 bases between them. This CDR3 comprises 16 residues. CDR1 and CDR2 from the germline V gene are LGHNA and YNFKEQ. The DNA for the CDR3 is TGTGCCAGCAGCCAAGGCCGGGACATTGGGTACAATGAGCAGTTCTTC. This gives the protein CASSQGRDIGYNEQFF.

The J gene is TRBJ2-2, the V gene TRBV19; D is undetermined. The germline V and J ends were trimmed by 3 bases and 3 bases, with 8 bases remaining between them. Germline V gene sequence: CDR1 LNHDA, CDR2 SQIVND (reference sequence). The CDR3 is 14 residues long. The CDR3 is CASSINRYTGELFF. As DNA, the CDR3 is TGTGCCAGTAGTATTAACAGATACACCGGGGAGCTGTTTTTT.

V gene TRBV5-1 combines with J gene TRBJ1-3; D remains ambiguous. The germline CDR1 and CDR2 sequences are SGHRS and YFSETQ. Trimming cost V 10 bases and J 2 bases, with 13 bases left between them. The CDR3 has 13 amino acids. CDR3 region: CAARNGAGNTIYF. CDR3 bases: TGCGCCGCACGAAACGGTGCTGGAAACACCATATATTTT. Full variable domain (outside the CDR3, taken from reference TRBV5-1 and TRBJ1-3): KAGVTQTPRYLIKTRGQQVTLSCSPISGHRSVSWYQQTPGQGLQFLFEYFSETQRNKGNFPGRFSGRQFSNSRSEMNVSTLELGDSALYLCAARNGAGNTIYFGEGSWLTVV.

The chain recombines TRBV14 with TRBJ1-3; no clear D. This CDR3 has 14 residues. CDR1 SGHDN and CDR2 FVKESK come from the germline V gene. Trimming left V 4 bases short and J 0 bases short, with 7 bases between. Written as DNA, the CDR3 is TGTGCCAGCAGCCTACACCTCTCTGGAAACACCATATATTTT. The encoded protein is CASSLHLSGNTIYF.

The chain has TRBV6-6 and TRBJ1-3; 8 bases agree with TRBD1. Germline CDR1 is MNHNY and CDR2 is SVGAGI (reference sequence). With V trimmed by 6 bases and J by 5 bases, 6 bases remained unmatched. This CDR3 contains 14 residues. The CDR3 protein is CASSGTGGRNTIYF. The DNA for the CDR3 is TGTGCCAGCAGCGGGACAGGAGGAAGAAACACCATATATTTT.

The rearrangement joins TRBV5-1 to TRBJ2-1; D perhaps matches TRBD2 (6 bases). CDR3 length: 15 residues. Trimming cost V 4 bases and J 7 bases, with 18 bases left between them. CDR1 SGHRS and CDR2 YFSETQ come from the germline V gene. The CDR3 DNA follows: TGCGCCAGCAGCCCTTTTCCGGGAGAGCAAAATGAGCAGTTCTTC. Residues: CASSPFPGEQNEQFF.